The sequence of this TCR beta chain was determined in a study of identifying expanded T cells in peripheral blood. The CDR3 length is 13 residues. Between the trimmed V and J ends, which lost 4 bases and 8 bases, there was a span of 15 bases. Germline assignment: CDR1 SGHDT and CDR2 YYEEEE. This clone was seen just once. The antigen is unknown. Study-level results: Approximately 2-week clone count variance significantly increased as total template count grew.

This table comes from immunoSEQ multiplex PCR, and its TCRdb copy is limited to in-frame clones, with some not included. The sample consists of 100,000 or so clones, over 80% of them appearing once. Sample: blood. The clonotype comes from a person aged 18-70 years in good health. This chain connects TRBV5-6 to TRBJ1-2, with D possibly TRBD1 on 5 matching bases. The CDR3 nucleotides read TGTGCCAGCAGCCCGGGGGGTTTCTGGGGCTACACCTTC. Its translation: CASSPGGFWGYTF. Variable domain in full (rest from reference TRBV5-6 and TRBJ1-2): DAGVTQSPTHLIKTRGQQVTLRCSPKSGHDTVSWYQQALGQGPQFIFQYYEEEERQRGNFPDRFSGHQFPNYSSELNVNALLLGDSALYLCASSPGGFWGYTFGSGTRLTVV.